Sequencing of this TCR beta chain was carried out in a study of blood T cell repertoires in COVID-19. In the study overall: Specimens from acute and convalescent COVID-19 originated in the United States, Italy and Spain. PBMCs, B-cell-depleted T cells, or T cells provided the cDNA or gDNA that made up the material.

In the authors' workflow: Reference gene primer amplification gave nucleated cell count estimates. Libraries were prepared by immunoSEQ multiplex PCR; TCRdb keeps only in-frame clonotypes and omits some of them. V, J and clone size are taken as reported in that table, and D and trimming were inferred from the DNA itself. Of about 480,000 clones in the sample, about 89% are singletons; the top ten hold over 4%. The CDR3 has 16 residues. Germline CDR1 and CDR2: KGHSH and LQKENI. V dropped 0 bases and J dropped 2; count of bases not matched to a gene: 6. Sequenced: peripheral blood. The TCR originated in a young woman with acute or convalescent COVID-19. The gene calls are TRBV18 and TRBJ2-5; TRBD1 agrees at 7 bases. CDR3 nucleotide sequence: TGTGCCAGCTCACCACCTTGGGGACAGTTTCAAGAGACCCAGTACTTC. Residues: CASSPPWGQFQETQYF.